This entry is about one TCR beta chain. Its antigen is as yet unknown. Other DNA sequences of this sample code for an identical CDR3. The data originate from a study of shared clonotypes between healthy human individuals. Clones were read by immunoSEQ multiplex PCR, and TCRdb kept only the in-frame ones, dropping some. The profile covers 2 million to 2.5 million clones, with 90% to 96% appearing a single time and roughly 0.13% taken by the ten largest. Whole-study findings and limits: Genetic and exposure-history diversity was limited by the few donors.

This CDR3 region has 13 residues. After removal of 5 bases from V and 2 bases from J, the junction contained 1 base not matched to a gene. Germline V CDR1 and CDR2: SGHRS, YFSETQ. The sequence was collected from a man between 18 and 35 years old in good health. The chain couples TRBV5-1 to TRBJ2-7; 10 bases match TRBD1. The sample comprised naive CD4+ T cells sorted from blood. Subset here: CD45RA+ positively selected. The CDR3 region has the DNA TGCGCCAGCAGAGGGACAGGGGCCTACGAGCAGTACTTC. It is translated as CASRGTGAYEQYF.